The 8 T cell receptor beta chains below all came from one sample that was sequenced in a study of shared clonotypes between healthy human individuals. Data came from immunoSEQ multiplex PCR; TCRdb stores just in-frame clones and leaves some out. The sample lists around 1 million clones; approximately 76% were seen once. Material: memory CD4+ T cells sorted from blood. Subset reported: CD45RA-negative fraction. The receptors here all came from a young man in good health.

The chain links TRBV2 to TRBJ2-3; 9 positions match TRBD2. V dropped 7 bases and J dropped 4; count of bases not matched to a gene: 12. This CDR3 is built from 16 residues. Germline assignment: CDR1 SNHLY and CDR2 FYNNEI. This chain's CDR3 is CASNKGLAGWSDTQYF. The CDR3 nucleotides read TGTGCCAGCAACAAGGGGCTAGCGGGATGGTCAGATACGCAGTATTTT.

This clone was seen only a few times. This chain joins TRBV7-2 and TRBJ2-1; 7 bases are shared with TRBD2. Germline V gene sequence: CDR1 SGHTA, CDR2 FQGNSA. This CDR3 contains 16 residues. The V and J ends lost 1 base and 10 bases, in that order; junction bases with no gene match: 13. CDR3: CASSLVGRPRGEEQFF. CDR3 nucleotides: TGTGCCAGCAGCTTAGTGGGCAGGCCCCGGGGGGAGGAGCAGTTCTTC.

V gene TRBV11-2 combines with J gene TRBJ2-5; D perhaps matches TRBD2 (6 bases). Trimming took off 5 bases at V and 4 bases at J, with 14 bases between the two ends. Germline-derived CDR1 and CDR2 are SGHAT and FQNNGV. CDR3 length: 14 residues. As DNA, the CDR3 is TGTGCCAGCAGCCAAGTGCAGGGAGGAGAGACCCAGTACTTC. It is translated as CASSQVQGGETQYF.

This sequence joins TRBV2 and TRBJ1-6; D remains unclear. V shed 3 bases and J shed 5 bases, with 8 bases lying between them. The CDR3 runs 14 residues. Germline V gene data show CDR1 as SNHLY and CDR2 as FYNNEI. Written as DNA, the CDR3 is TGTGCCAGCAGTGATTTGGGGAATAATTCACCCCTCCACTTT. Translation: CASSDLGNNSPLHF.

This chain links TRBV5-3 with TRBJ2-7, with 8 bases aligning to TRBD1. TRBV5-3 has ORF status, its function being uncertain. This CDR3 region has 17 residues. V lost 2 bases to trimming and J lost 1 base; unmatched junction nucleotides: 11. Written as DNA, the CDR3 is TGTGCCAGAAGCTTTCCCATCAGACAGGGGCGGTCCTACGAGCAGTACTTC. This gives the protein CARSFPIRQGRSYEQYF.

This clone was recorded a few times. This sequence joins TRBV2 and TRBJ1-2, with a weak D call TRBD1 (6 bases). This CDR3 has 14 amino acids. Deletions cut 2 bases from V and 8 bases from J, with 15 bases between. Germline CDR1 reads SNHLY; CDR2 reads FYNNEI. The DNA for the CDR3 is TGTGCCAGCAGTGAAAATCGATCGGGGGGCGGCTACACCTTC. Translating it yields CASSENRSGGGYTF.

This clone was seen at least ten times. The chain uses TRBV2 and TRBJ2-7; 10 bases match TRBD2. Germline V gene data show CDR1 as SNHLY and CDR2 as FYNNEI. The CDR3 has 15 residues. With V trimmed by 5 bases and J by 2 bases, 6 bases remained unmatched. CDR3 bases: TGTGCCAGCAGTAGAAGCGGGGGGGCCGCCTACGAGCAGTACTTC. Its translation: CASSRSGGAAYEQYF. Full variable domain (outside the CDR3, taken from reference TRBV2 and TRBJ2-7): EPEVTQTPSHQVTQMGQEVILRCVPISNHLYFYWYRQILGQKVEFLVSFYNNEISEKSEIFDDQFSVERPDGSNFTLKIRSTKLEDSAMYFCASSRSGGAAYEQYFGPGTRLTVT.

This chain uses TRBV4-1 with TRBJ2-7; a possible D gene is TRBD1 (5 bases). Germline lookup yields CDR1 MGHRA and CDR2 YSYEKL. Trimming left V 3 bases short and J 9 bases short, with 18 bases between. This CDR3 has 14 residues. CDR3 loop: CASSHLQDPTGQYF. CDR3 DNA: TGCGCCAGCAGCCACTTACAGGATCCTACGGGGCAGTACTTC.